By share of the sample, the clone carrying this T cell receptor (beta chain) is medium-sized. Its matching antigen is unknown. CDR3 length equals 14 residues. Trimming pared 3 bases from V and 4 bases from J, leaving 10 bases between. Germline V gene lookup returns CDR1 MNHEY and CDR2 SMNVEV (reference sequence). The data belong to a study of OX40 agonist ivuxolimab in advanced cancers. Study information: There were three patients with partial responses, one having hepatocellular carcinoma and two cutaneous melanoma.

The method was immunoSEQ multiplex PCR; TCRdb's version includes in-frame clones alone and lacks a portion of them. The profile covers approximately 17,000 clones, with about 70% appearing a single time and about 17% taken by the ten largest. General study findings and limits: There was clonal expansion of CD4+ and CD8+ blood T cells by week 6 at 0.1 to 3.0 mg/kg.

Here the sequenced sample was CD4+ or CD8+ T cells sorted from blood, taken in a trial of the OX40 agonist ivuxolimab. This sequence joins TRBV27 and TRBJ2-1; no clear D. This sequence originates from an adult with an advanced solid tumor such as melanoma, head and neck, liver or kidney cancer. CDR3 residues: CASSFQVRYNEQFF. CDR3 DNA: TGTGCCAGCAGTTTCCAGGTCCGGTACAATGAGCAGTTCTTC.